Described below is a single T cell receptor beta chain sequence and its context. This clone was detected only once. There is no known antigen for this receptor. No base quality values were provided; no much bigger clone lies one nucleotide off. The data were obtained in a study of shared clonotypes between healthy human individuals (dated by TCRdb to 2020 to 2021). Some background on the complete study: The cohort comprised a couple of women and a few men aged 18 to 49 years. Blood TCR repertoires of a handful of healthy adults were deeply sequenced to estimate repertoire size and the extent of clonotype sharing between individuals. For each donor, three plates each were used for CD4 naive and CD4 memory, two plates were used for CD8 naive, and one plate was used for CD8 memory. Libraries were prepared and TCR repertoires were sequenced by different laboratories using diverse techniques, in order to increase sequencing depth and limit assay-specific biases. Per donor, leukapheresis produced somewhere between about 0.9 and 9 billion PBMCs.

Reading the germline V gene (reference sequence) gives CDR1 MNHNY and CDR2 SVGAGI. Cut back by 3 bases and 3 bases, the V and J ends lie 12 bases apart. The CDR3 sequence holds 16 residues, the cysteine and phenylalanine included. Only the CDR3 portion is preserved as DNA: 48 bases, with reading frame beginning at the first base. Overall study results and their limits: Naive subsets generally had larger estimated clonotype richness than memory subsets. Sharing across a handful of donors was observed for roughly 5% of naive CD4, about 3.2% of naive CD8, around 2.5% of memory CD4, and over 0.3% of memory CD8 clonotypes. Compared with non-shared clonotypes, the clonotypes found in all four sorted-subset donors had higher generation probabilities. Rarefaction of sorted-subset datasets indicated incomplete sequencing despite the large sequencing depth. Sampling was limited to blood, and TCR repertoires in tissue likely differ from TCR repertoires in blood. The genetic and exposure-history diversity represented was limited by the small number of donors. Pairwise subsampling indicated that sequencing depth was expected to affect the degree of clonotype sharing among donors.

Using the deep immunoSEQ assay, multiplex PCR amplified TCR CDR3 regions from genomic DNA. For each cell subset, the extracted genomic DNA was distributed evenly across all wells of several immunoSEQ 96-well plates, and each plate served as one replicate. Each replicate PCR for sorted subsets received roughly 200 ng genomic DNA, equal to 30,000 or so T cell genomes. Purified libraries were measured with a Qubit 3.0 fluorometer, size-checked on a Bioanalyzer 2100, and measured again with the KAPA Library Quantification kit. Each immunoSEQ 96-well plate was sequenced on its own single-read 150-cycle Illumina NextSeq 550 flow cell. Processing in the source paper ran as follows. The immunoSEQ output contained only junctional sequences without quality scores, so filtering could not match that applied to full-length reads. Sequences were annotated with PyIR, a Python wrapper for IgBLAST v1.9, and V/J genes and CDR3 were assigned using IMGT germline references. Reads with weak V/J assignments (E-value above 1e-6), missing CDR3, stop codons, out-of-frame junctions, or ambiguous translated residues were removed. V3J clonotypes were defined as sequences sharing an identical inferred V gene, J gene, and CDR3 amino acid sequence. The percentage overlap between two repertoires was calculated by dividing the number of shared unique clonotypes by the size of the smaller repertoire. RTK rarefaction, the Chao1 estimator, and Recon v2.1 estimates of unobserved clonotypes were used to assess repertoire richness. OLGA was used to compute generation probabilities for all TCRbeta clonotypes that the gDNA method yielded from a few donors. In its TCRdb copy, this immuneACCESS table keeps in-frame sequences only and misses some clones. Where compared with another copy, unresolved V genes explain less than half of these, and the others have no known cause. Clone size and the V and J calls come from that table; the DNA yielded D and trimming. The sample data list approximately 1,000,000 clones, and around 78% of these were observed just once. The ten largest clonotypes hold more than 0.45% of the sample.

The donors were healthy, HIV-negative adults with no recently reported acute infections or vaccinations. All donors were Caucasian adults living in Nashville, Tennessee, USA. CD4+ T cells were enriched by magnetic negative selection, after which naive cells were positively selected on CD45RA and the negative fraction was taken as the memory subset. Blood was obtained by leukapheresis, after which PBMCs were separated by Ficoll-Histopaque density gradient centrifugation and cryopreserved in liquid nitrogen vapor phase. Analytical flow cytometry was used to check the purity and quantity of every magnetically sorted T cell population. From each sorted fraction, genomic DNA was isolated and quantified by UV absorbance on a Nanodrop 2000c.

The specimen sequenced was memory CD4+ T cells from PBMCs. According to the study, the label for this sample's cell subset or site signals: CD45RA-negative fraction. The source of this sequence is a man between 18 and 35 years old in good health. Some clones in this sample may be carry-over from other donors' samples. The V and J segments used are TRBV6-6 and TRBJ2-6, and the D gene may be TRBD1, 5 bases matching. The CDR3 region has the sequence CASSYPGIGGANVLTF. The DNA sequence is as follows: TGTGCCAGCAGTTATCCAGGGATAGGTGGGGCCAACGTCCTGACTTTC.